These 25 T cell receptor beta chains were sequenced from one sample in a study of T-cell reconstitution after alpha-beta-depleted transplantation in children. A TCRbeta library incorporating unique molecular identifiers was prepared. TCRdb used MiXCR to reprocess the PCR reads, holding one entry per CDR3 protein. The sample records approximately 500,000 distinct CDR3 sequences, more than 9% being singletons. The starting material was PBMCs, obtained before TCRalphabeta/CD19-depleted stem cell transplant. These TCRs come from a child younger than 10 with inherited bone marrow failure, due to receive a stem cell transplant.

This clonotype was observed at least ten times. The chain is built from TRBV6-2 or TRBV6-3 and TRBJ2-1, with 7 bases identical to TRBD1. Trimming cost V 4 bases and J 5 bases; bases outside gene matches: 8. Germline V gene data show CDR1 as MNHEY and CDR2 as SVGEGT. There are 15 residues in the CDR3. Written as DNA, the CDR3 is TGTGCCAGCAGTTCTCGACAGGGCCCTAACAATGAGCAGTTCTTC. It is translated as CASSSRQGPNNEQFF.

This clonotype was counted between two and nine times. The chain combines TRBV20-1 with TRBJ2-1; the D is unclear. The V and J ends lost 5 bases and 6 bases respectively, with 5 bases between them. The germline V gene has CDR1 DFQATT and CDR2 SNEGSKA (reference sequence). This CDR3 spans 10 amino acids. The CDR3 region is CSAQANEQFF. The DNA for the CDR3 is TGCAGTGCTCAAGCCAATGAGCAGTTCTTC.

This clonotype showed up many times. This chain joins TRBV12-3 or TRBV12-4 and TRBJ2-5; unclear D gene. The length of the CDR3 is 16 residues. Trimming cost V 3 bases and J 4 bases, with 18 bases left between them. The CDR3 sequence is CASSFHHYGLGETQYF. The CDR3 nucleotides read TGTGCCAGCAGTTTCCACCATTACGGGCTAGGAGAGACCCAGTACTTC.

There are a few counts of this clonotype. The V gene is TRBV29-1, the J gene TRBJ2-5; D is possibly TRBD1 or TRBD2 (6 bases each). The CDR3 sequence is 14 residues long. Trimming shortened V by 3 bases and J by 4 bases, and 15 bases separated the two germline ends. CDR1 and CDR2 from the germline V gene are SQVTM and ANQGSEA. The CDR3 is CSVEWGDMPETQYF. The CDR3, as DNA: TGCAGCGTTGAGTGGGGGGACATGCCAGAGACCCAGTACTTC.

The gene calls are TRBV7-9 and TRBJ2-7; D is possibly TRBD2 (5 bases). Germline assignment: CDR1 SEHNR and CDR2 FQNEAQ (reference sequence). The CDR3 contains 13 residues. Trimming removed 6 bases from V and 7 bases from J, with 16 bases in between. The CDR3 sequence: CASRRLSRGEQYF. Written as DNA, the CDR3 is TGTGCCAGCAGGCGTCTTTCTCGGGGAGAGCAGTACTTC.

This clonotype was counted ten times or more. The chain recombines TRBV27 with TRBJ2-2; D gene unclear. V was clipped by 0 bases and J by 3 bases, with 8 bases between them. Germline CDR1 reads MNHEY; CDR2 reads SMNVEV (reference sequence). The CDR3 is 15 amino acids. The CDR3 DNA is TGTGCCAGCAGTTTATCATACTTTTACACCGGGGAGCTGTTTTTT. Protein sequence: CASSLSYFYTGELFF.

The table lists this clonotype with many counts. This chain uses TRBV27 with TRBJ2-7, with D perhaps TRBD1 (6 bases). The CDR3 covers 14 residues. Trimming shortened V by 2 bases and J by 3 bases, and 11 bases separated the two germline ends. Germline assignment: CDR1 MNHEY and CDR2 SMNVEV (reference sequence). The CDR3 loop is CASSLGPGVYEQYF. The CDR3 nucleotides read TGTGCCAGCAGTTTAGGGCCAGGGGTCTACGAGCAGTACTTC.

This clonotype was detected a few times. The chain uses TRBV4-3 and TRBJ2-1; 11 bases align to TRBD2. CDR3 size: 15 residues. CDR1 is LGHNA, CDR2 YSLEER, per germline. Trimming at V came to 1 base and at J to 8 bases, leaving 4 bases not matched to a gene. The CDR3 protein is CASSQGTSGYDEQFF. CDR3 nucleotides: TGCGCCAGCAGCCAAGGGACTAGCGGGTACGATGAGCAGTTCTTC.

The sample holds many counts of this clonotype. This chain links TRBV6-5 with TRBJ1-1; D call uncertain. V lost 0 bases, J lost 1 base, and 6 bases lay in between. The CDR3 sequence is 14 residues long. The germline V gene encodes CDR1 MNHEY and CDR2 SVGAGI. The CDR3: CASSYSRGNTEAFF. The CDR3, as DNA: TGTGCCAGCAGTTACTCCCGGGGGAACACTGAAGCTTTCTTT.

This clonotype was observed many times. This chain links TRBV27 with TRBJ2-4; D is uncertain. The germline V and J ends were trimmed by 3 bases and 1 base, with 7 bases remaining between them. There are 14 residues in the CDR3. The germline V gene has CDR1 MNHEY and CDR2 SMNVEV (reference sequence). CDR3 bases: TGTGCCAGCAGTTTTCTTGTCGCCAAAAACATTCAGTACTTC. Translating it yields CASSFLVAKNIQYF.

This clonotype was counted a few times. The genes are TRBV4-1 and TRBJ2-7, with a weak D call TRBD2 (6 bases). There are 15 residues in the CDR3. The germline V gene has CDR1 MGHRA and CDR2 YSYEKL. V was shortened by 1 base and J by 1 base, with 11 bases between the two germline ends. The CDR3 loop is CASSQVSGDSYEQYF. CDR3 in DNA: TGCGCCAGCAGCCAAGTGTCGGGAGATTCCTACGAGCAGTACTTC.

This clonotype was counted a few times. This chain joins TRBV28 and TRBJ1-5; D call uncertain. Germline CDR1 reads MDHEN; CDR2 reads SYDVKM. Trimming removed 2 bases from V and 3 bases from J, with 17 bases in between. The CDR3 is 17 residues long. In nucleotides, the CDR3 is TGTGCCAGCAGTTTAGGGTACAAGATCCCCCCCAATCAGCCCCAGCATTTT. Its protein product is CASSLGYKIPPNQPQHF.

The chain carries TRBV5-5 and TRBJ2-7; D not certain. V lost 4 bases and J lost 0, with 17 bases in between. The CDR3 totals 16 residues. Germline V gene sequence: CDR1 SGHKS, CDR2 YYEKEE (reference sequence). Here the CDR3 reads CASSTGVGGYSYEQYF. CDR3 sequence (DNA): TGTGCCAGCAGCACTGGGGTGGGCGGCTACTCCTACGAGCAGTACTTC.

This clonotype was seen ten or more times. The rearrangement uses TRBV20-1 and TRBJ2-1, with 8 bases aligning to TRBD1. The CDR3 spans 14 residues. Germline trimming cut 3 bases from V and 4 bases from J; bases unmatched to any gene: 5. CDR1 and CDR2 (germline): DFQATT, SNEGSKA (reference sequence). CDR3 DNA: TGCAGTGCTAGCCCGGGACAGGATTACAATGAGCAGTTCTTC. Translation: CSASPGQDYNEQFF.

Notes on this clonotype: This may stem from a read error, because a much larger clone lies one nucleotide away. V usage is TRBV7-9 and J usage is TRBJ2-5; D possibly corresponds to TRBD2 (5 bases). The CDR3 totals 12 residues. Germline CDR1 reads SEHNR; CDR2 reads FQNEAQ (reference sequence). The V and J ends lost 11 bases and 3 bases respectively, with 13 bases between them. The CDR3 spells CAHARAKETQYF. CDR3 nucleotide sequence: TGTGCCCACGCGCGGGCAAAAGAGACCCAGTACTTC.

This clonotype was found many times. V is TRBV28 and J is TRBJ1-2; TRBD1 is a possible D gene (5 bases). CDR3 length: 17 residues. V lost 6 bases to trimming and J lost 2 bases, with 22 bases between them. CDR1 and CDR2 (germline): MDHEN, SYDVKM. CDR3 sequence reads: CASSPVYDTRQNYGYTF. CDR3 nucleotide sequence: TGTGCCAGCAGCCCAGTTTATGATACTCGACAGAACTATGGCTACACCTTC.

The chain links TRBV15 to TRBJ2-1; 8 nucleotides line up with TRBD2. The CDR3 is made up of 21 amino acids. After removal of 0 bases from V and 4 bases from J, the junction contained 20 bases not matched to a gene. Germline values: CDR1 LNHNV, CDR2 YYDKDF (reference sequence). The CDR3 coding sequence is TGTGCCACCAGCAGAGATCTGGATCATCGACGGGTCACTAGCGGATACAATGAGCAGTTCTTC. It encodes CATSRDLDHRRVTSGYNEQFF.

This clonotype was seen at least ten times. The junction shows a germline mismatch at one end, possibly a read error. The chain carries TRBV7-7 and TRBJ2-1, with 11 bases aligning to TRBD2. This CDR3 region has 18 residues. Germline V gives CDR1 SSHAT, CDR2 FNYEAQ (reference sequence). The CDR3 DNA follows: TGTGCTAGCAGCTTAGAGCCCAAGGGTAGCGGGAGGGCCTCTGAGCAGTTCTTC. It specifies CASSLEPKGSGRASEQFF.

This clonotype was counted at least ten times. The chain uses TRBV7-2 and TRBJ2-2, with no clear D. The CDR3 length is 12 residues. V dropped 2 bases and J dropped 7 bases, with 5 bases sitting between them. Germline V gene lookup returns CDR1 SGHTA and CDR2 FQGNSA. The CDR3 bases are TGTGCCAGCAGCTTAATATTCGGGGAGCTGTTTTTT. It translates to CASSLIFGELFF.

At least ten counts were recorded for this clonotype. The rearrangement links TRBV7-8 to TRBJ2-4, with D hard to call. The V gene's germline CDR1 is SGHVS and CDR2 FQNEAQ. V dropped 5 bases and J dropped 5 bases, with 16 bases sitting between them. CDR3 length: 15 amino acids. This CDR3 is CASSPWGGPENIQYF. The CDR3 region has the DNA TGTGCCAGCAGCCCCTGGGGTGGGCCCGAAAACATTCAGTACTTC. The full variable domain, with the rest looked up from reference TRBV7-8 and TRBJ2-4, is GAGVSQSPRYKVAKRGQDVALRCDPISGHVSLFWYQQALGQGPEFLTYFQNEAQLDKSGLPSDRFFAERPEGSVSTLKIQRTQQEDSAVYLCASSPWGGPENIQYFGAGTRLSVL.

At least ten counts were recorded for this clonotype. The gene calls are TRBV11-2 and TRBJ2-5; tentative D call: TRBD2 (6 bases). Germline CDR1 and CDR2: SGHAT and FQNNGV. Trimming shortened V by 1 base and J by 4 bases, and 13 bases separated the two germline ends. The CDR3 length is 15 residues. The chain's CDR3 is CASSLGTMAGETQYF. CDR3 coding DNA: TGTGCCAGCAGCTTAGGGACTATGGCGGGAGAGACCCAGTACTTC. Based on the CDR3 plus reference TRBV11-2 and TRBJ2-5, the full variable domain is EAGVAQSPRYKIIEKRQSVAFWCNPISGHATLYWYQQILGQGPKLLIQFQNNGVVDDSQLPKDRFSAERLKGVDSTLKIQPAKLEDSAVYLCASSLGTMAGETQYFGPGTRLLVL.

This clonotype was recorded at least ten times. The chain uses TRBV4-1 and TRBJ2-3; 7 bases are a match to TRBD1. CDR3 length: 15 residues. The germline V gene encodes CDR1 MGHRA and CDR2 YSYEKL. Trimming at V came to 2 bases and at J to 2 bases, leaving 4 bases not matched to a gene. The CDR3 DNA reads TGCGCCAGCAGCCAACGGGACAGCCTCACAGATACGCAGTATTTT. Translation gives CASSQRDSLTDTQYF.

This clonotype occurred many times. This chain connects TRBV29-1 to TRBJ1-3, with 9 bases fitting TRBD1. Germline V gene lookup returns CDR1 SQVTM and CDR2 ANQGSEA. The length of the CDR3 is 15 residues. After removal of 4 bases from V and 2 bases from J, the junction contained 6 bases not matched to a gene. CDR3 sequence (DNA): TGCAGCGTTGCCCAGGACAGGGGACCTGGAAACACCATATATTTT. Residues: CSVAQDRGPGNTIYF.

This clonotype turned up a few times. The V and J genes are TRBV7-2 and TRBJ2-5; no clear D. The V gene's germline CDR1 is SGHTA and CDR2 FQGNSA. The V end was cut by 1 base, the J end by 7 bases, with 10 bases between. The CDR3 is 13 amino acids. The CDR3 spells CASSLDTRRTQYF. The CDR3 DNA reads TGTGCCAGCAGCTTAGACACCCGAAGGACCCAGTACTTC.

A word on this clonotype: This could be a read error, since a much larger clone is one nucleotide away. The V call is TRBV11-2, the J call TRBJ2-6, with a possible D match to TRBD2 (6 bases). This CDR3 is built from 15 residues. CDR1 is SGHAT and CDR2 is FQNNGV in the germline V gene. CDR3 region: CVSSLEGTGANVLTF. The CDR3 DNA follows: TGTGTCAGCAGCTTGGAGGGCACTGGGGCCAACGTCCTGACTTTC. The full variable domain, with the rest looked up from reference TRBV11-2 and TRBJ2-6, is EAGVAQSPRYKIIEKRQSVAFWCNPISGHATLYWYQQILGQGPKLLIQFQNNGVVDDSQLPKDRFSAERLKGVDSTLKIQPAKLEDSAVYLCVSSLEGTGANVLTFGAGSRLTVL.